The next 29 T cell receptor beta chains were all read from a single sample in a study of blood T cell repertoires in COVID-19. Repertoires were generated with immunoSEQ multiplex PCR, while TCRdb's copy carries only in-frame clones and drops some. The sample lists 180,000 or so clones, roughly 90% occurring once. The specimen was peripheral blood. Source of these receptors: a man younger than 30 with active or convalescent COVID-19.

The V call is TRBV29-1, the J call TRBJ1-2; 10 bases agree with TRBD1. V shed 3 bases, J shed 6 bases, and the junction held 10 bases outside the gene matches. Per the germline V gene, CDR1 is SQVTM and CDR2 is ANQGSEA. CDR3 length: 15 amino acids. CDR3 sequence (DNA): TGCAGCGTTGATCTGGTAGGGACAGGGGAAGATGGCTACACCTTC. It codes for CSVDLVGTGEDGYTF.

The chain has TRBV5-1 and TRBJ1-4; TRBD1 matches at 7 bases. The junction had 6 bases not matched to a gene; V was cut back by 3 bases and J by 4 bases. The CDR3 spans 15 residues. Germline V CDR1 and CDR2: SGHRS, YFSETQ. CDR3 sequence: CASSSEGAGNEKLFF. The CDR3 DNA reads TGCGCCAGCAGCTCAGAGGGGGCGGGTAATGAAAAACTGTTTTTT.

This chain connects TRBV3-1 (or the pseudogene TRBV3-2) to TRBJ1-6; 8 bases fit TRBD1. The trim removed 1 base at V and 10 bases at J, leaving 9 bases unmatched. Germline V gene lookup returns CDR1 LGHDT and CDR2 YNNKEL (reference sequence). The CDR3 runs to 16 residues. The CDR3 reads CASSQGPRGPGSPLHF. The DNA for the CDR3 is TGTGCCAGCAGCCAAGGTCCCAGGGGGCCAGGGTCACCCCTCCACTTT.

This sequence joins TRBV4-2 and TRBJ1-5; D not certain. The germline V gene encodes CDR1 LGHNA and CDR2 YNFKEQ. There are 13 residues in the CDR3. V was cut by 0 bases and J by 5 bases, with 5 bases left in between. In nucleotides, the CDR3 is TGTGCCAGCAGCCAAGAGAGGGATCAGCCCCAGCATTTT. It specifies CASSQERDQPQHF.

V and J are TRBV19 and TRBJ1-4; D might be TRBD1 (6 bases). The CDR3 is 11 residues long. Germline V CDR1 and CDR2: LNHDA, SQIVND (reference sequence). The V end lost 8 bases, the J end lost 8 bases, and 9 bases lay between the germline ends. The CDR3 sequence is CASGQREKLFF. The CDR3, as DNA: TGTGCCAGTGGACAGCGCGAAAAACTGTTTTTT.

This chain links TRBV5-1 with TRBJ2-3; 8 bases match TRBD2. The CDR3 sequence is 16 residues long. The germline CDR1 and CDR2 sequences are SGHRS and YFSETQ. V lost 4 bases and J lost 2; bases outside the gene matches: 9. DNA for the CDR3: TGCGCCAGCAGCCGGGGCACTAGCGGAAACACAGATACGCAGTATTTT. Encoded protein: CASSRGTSGNTDTQYF.

This chain joins TRBV5-1 and TRBJ2-3; 9 bases match TRBD2. The CDR3 extends over 18 amino acids. CDR1 and CDR2 (germline): SGHRS, YFSETQ. Germline trimming cut 4 bases from V and 0 bases from J; bases unmatched to any gene: 12. The CDR3 DNA follows: TGCGCCAGCAGCCCCTTGACTAGCGGTTATAGGAGCACAGATACGCAGTATTTT. It codes for CASSPLTSGYRSTDTQYF.

CDR3 in DNA: TGTGCCAGCAGTTACTCGGCGGGAACCTACGGAGAGCAGTACTTC. Protein: CASSYSAGTYGEQYF. The V call is TRBV6-5, the J call TRBJ2-7, with D tentatively TRBD2 (6 bases). V was clipped by 0 bases and J by 7 bases, with 16 bases between them. The CDR3 spans 15 residues. Per germline, CDR1 MNHEY and CDR2 SVGAGI.

The chain couples TRBV6-5 to TRBJ1-1; D unclear. Germline V gene data show CDR1 as MNHEY and CDR2 as SVGAGI. Trimming cost V 7 bases and J 3 bases, with 6 bases left between them. The CDR3 is 11 residues long. For the CDR3, the DNA is TGTGCCAGCATTTCTTACACTGAAGCTTTCTTT. Protein: CASISYTEAFF.

This sequence joins TRBV5-1 and TRBJ1-2, with 8 bases that match TRBD1. With 7 bases clipped from V and 6 bases from J, the junction kept 5 bases outside the gene matches. The CDR3 length is 12 residues. Germline V gene sequence: CDR1 SGHRS, CDR2 YFSETQ. DNA for the CDR3: TGCGCCAGCGGCGGACAGGGAGATGGCTACACCTTC. Encoded protein: CASGGQGDGYTF. Supplemented by reference TRBV5-1 and TRBJ1-2, the full variable domain reads KAGVTQTPRYLIKTRGQQVTLSCSPISGHRSVSWYQQTPGQGLQFLFEYFSETQRNKGNFPGRFSGRQFSNSRSEMNVSTLELGDSALYLCASGGQGDGYTFGSGTRLTVV.

This rearrangement joins TRBV4-2 to TRBJ1-1; D may be TRBD1 (5 bases). Trimming pared 4 bases from V and 1 base from J, leaving 16 bases between. This CDR3 comprises 16 residues. Germline V CDR1 and CDR2: LGHNA, YNFKEQ. The CDR3 loop reads CASSRDPGGGNTEAFF. The DNA for the CDR3 is TGTGCCAGCAGCCGGGACCCGGGCGGGGGGAACACTGAAGCTTTCTTT.

The gene calls are TRBV9 and TRBJ2-6; TRBD2 agrees at 12 bases. Looked up from germline, CDR1 is SGDLS and CDR2 is YYNGEE. The CDR3 consists of 18 residues. Trimming took 4 bases from V and 0 from J; bases not matched to a gene: 5. CDR3 DNA sequence: TGTGCCAGCAGCCCCGGACTAGCGGGAACCTCTGGGGCCAACGTCCTGACTTTC. This encodes CASSPGLAGTSGANVLTF.

This clone was seen just once. This sequence joins TRBV27 and TRBJ2-7; 10 bases fit TRBD1. There are 17 residues in the CDR3. Germline CDR1 reads MNHEY; CDR2 reads SMNVEV (reference sequence). The ends lost 1 base at V and 4 bases at J; junction bases unmatched: 10. As DNA, the CDR3 is TGTGCCAGCAGTTTATTAGATGGGACAGGGGTACCATACGAGCAGTACTTC. It yields the protein CASSLLDGTGVPYEQYF.

The chain links TRBV27 to TRBJ2-7, with 9 bases fitting TRBD1. Germline V gene data show CDR1 as MNHEY and CDR2 as SMNVEV (reference sequence). The ends lost 3 bases at V and 0 bases at J; junction bases unmatched: 3. The CDR3 extends over 15 amino acids. CDR3 protein: CASSFGQGTSYEQYF. The CDR3 DNA reads TGTGCCAGCAGTTTTGGACAGGGGACCTCCTACGAGCAGTACTTC.

The chain links TRBV6-2 or TRBV6-3 to TRBJ2-5; 8 bases match TRBD2. Germline V gene data show CDR1 as MNHEY and CDR2 as SVGEGT. V lost 2 bases and J lost 5; bases outside the gene matches: 10. The CDR3 totals 16 residues. This chain's CDR3 is CASSYGREGRRETQYF. The CDR3 region has the DNA TGTGCCAGCAGTTACGGACGGGAGGGCCGGCGGGAGACCCAGTACTTC.

The chain carries TRBV2 and TRBJ2-1, with TRBD1 matching over 8 bases. Germline CDR1 and CDR2: SNHLY and FYNNEI. V was clipped by 3 bases and J by 7 bases; unmatched bases: 5. The CDR3 spans 14 residues. CDR3 DNA: TGTGCCAGCAGTGATGGCAGGGGGCATAATGAGCAGTTCTTC. The encoded protein is CASSDGRGHNEQFF.

The CDR3 region is CASSETGGRDYGYTF. In DNA form, the CDR3 reads TGCGCCAGCAGCGAAACAGGGGGACGGGACTATGGCTACACCTTC. This chain joins TRBV5-1 and TRBJ1-2, with 8 positions matching TRBD1. This CDR3 has 15 residues. Germline V lookup: CDR1 SGHRS, CDR2 YFSETQ. Unmatched junction bases numbered 8, after V lost 4 bases and J lost 3 bases.

CDR3 sequence (DNA): TGTGCCAGTACCAAAAGGGGGACCCAAGCGGACACTGAAGCTTTCTTT. Amino acids: CASTKRGTQADTEAFF. The J gene is TRBJ1-1, the V gene TRBV19, with a possible D match to TRBD1 (6 bases). The length of the CDR3 is 16 residues. The V end lost 7 bases, the J end lost 3 bases, and 21 bases lay between the germline ends. The germline V gene has CDR1 LNHDA and CDR2 SQIVND (reference sequence).

The chain uses TRBV7-2 and TRBJ2-7, with D possibly being TRBD2 (6 bases). This CDR3 region has 15 residues. Per germline, CDR1 SGHTA and CDR2 FQGNSA. Trimming removed 3 bases from V and 3 bases from J, with 15 bases in between. The CDR3 region has the DNA TGTGCCAGCAGCTTGACCGGGACTGACCTCTACGAGCAGTACTTC. Translated, it gives CASSLTGTDLYEQYF.

This chain links TRBV7-6 with TRBJ2-3; D is unclear. This CDR3 has 17 amino acids. Per the germline V gene, CDR1 is SGHVS and CDR2 is FNYEAQ. Trimming took 0 bases from V and 1 from J, leaving 14 bases between them. The CDR3 nucleotides are TGTGCCAGCAGCTTAGCTCAGACATTTTCTGGCACAGATACGCAGTATTTT. Translation gives CASSLAQTFSGTDTQYF.

The chain is built from TRBV11-2 and TRBJ2-5; 7 nucleotides line up with TRBD2. The CDR3 runs to 16 residues. The germline V gene has CDR1 SGHAT and CDR2 FQNNGV. Trimming removed 5 bases from V and 2 bases from J; junction bases left unmatched: 11. The CDR3 sequence: CASSPARGLTQETQYF. DNA of the CDR3: TGTGCCAGCAGCCCAGCCCGGGGACTAACGCAAGAGACCCAGTACTTC.

This sequence joins TRBV28 and TRBJ1-6, with 9 bases fitting TRBD1. The germline CDR1 and CDR2 sequences are MDHEN and SYDVKM. The length of the CDR3 is 13 residues. Unmatched junction bases numbered 4, after V lost 11 bases and J lost 5 bases. CDR3 DNA sequence: TGTGCCGCCGGGGACAGGGATAATTCACCCCTCCACTTT. Its protein is CAAGDRDNSPLHF.

The gene calls are TRBV7-9 and TRBJ2-1; 12 bases align to TRBD2. The germline CDR1 and CDR2 sequences are SEHNR and FQNEAQ (reference sequence). V dropped 1 base and J dropped 8; count of bases not matched to a gene: 6. This CDR3 comprises 16 residues. The CDR3 coding sequence is TGTGCCAGCAGCTTAGGACTAGCGGGAGATGTGGATGAGCAGTTCTTC. This codes for CASSLGLAGDVDEQFF.

This rearrangement joins TRBV13 to TRBJ2-2; 7 nucleotides align to TRBD1. Germline values: CDR1 PRHDT, CDR2 FYEKMQ (reference sequence). The trim removed 5 bases at V and 2 bases at J, leaving 5 bases unmatched. The CDR3 length is 15 residues. CDR3 coding DNA: TGTGCCAGCAGCCCCGACAGGGTCAACACCGGGGAGCTGTTTTTT. Amino acid sequence: CASSPDRVNTGELFF.

V and J are TRBV6-6 and TRBJ2-7; 12 nucleotides line up with TRBD2. After removal of 5 bases from V and 2 bases from J, the junction contained 13 bases not matched to a gene. From germline, CDR1 is MNHNY and CDR2 SVGAGI (reference sequence). This CDR3 contains 18 residues. The CDR3 reads CASSPGLAGHTRTYEQYF. As DNA, the CDR3 is TGTGCCAGCAGTCCTGGACTAGCGGGACACACCCGGACCTACGAGCAGTACTTC.

The V gene is TRBV7-8, the J gene TRBJ1-5; no clear D. The CDR3 totals 13 residues. Deletions cut 0 bases from V and 5 bases from J, with 5 bases between. Germline CDR1 and CDR2: SGHVS and FQNEAQ. This chain's CDR3 is CASSLASDQPQHF. CDR3 DNA: TGTGCCAGCAGCTTAGCGTCTGATCAGCCCCAGCATTTT.

The chain uses TRBV4-1 and TRBJ1-4; D ambiguous. Between the trimmed V and J ends, which lost 0 bases and 0 bases, there was a span of 8 bases. CDR3 length: 16 residues. CDR1 and CDR2 (germline): MGHRA, YSYEKL. CDR3 sequence reads: CASSQERRATNEKLFF. The CDR3 DNA reads TGCGCCAGCAGCCAAGAGAGGCGGGCAACTAATGAAAAACTGTTTTTT.

The CDR3 sequence: CASSSLGNTIYF. CDR3 nucleotides: TGTGCCAGCAGCTCGTTGGGAAACACCATATATTTT. The J gene is TRBJ1-3, the V gene TRBV5-6; no reliable D call. The CDR3 totals 12 residues. The V gene lost 3 bases and the J gene lost 4 bases, with 5 bases spanning the gap. CDR1 and CDR2 (germline): SGHDT, YYEEEE. Full variable domain (missing parts from reference TRBV5-6 and TRBJ1-3): DAGVTQSPTHLIKTRGQQVTLRCSPKSGHDTVSWYQQALGQGPQFIFQYYEEEERQRGNFPDRFSGHQFPNYSSELNVNALLLGDSALYLCASSSLGNTIYFGEGSWLTVV.

This clone was picked up one time. The chain couples TRBV5-6 to TRBJ1-3; 7 bases align to TRBD1. Trimming cost V 0 bases and J 3 bases; bases outside gene matches: 9. CDR3 length: 17 amino acids. Per the germline V gene, CDR1 is SGHDT and CDR2 is YYEEEE. DNA for the CDR3: TGTGCCAGCAGCTTGGTTCGCTTTACAGGGGATGGAAACACCATATATTTT. It encodes CASSLVRFTGDGNTIYF.